The sequence of this TCR beta chain was determined in a study of blood T cell repertoires in COVID-19. Overall study context: Samples came from the United States, Italy and Spain, spanning acute and convalescent COVID-19. In each case, the material was cDNA or gDNA derived from T cells, B-cell-depleted T cells, or PBMCs.

Per the germline V gene, CDR1 is DFQATT and CDR2 is SNEGSKA (reference sequence). The CDR3 is made up of 14 amino acids. Trimming shortened V by 3 bases and J by 4 bases, and 12 bases separated the two germline ends. Original processing notes: Reference gene primer amplification in the assay estimated nucleated cell counts. The data were produced by immunoSEQ multiplex PCR, yet TCRdb's version contains in-frame clones alone and is incomplete. That table is the source of V, J and clone size, and D and trimming were worked out from the DNA. The sample has 120,000 to 150,000 clones; more than 80% are singletons.

Material: peripheral blood. The chain employs TRBV20-1 and TRBJ2-2; D perhaps matches TRBD1 (5 bases). This receptor was obtained from a human donor with acute or convalescent COVID-19. The donor label of this sample is uncertain. The CDR3 loop is CSASEQEITGELFF. CDR3 bases: TGCAGTGCTAGTGAACAGGAAATCACCGGGGAGCTGTTTTTT.